The 26 T cell receptor beta chains below all came from one sample that was sequenced in a study of cytotoxic CD8 clonotypes in ibrutinib-treated CLL. The protocol was immunoSEQ multiplex PCR, while the TCRdb copy is restricted to in-frame clones and leaves out a portion. The sample lists more than 300,000 clones; roughly 85% were seen once. Here the sequenced sample was PBMCs, taken before ibrutinib treatment. These receptors were taken from a human donor with chronic lymphocytic leukemia.

The chain couples TRBV28 to TRBJ1-1; D is uncertain. The CDR3 is 13 amino acids. Trimming stripped 6 bases from V and 4 bases from J, with 12 bases between. The germline V gene encodes CDR1 MDHEN and CDR2 SYDVKM. CDR3 residues: CASRVSRSTEAFF. The CDR3 DNA reads as TGTGCCAGCAGGGTTTCTCGGTCCACTGAAGCTTTCTTT. Full variable domain (rest looked up from reference TRBV28 and TRBJ1-1): DVKVTQSSRYLVKRTGEKVFLECVQDMDHENMFWYRQDPGLGLRLIYFSYDVKMKEKGDIPEGYSVSREKKERFSLILESASTNQTSMYLCASRVSRSTEAFFGQGTRLTVV.

CDR3 sequence: CASSLQGAGTEAFF. CDR3 bases: TGTGCCAGCTCCCTCCAGGGGGCCGGCACTGAAGCTTTCTTT. The chain links TRBV18 to TRBJ1-1; 8 bases line up with TRBD1. Germline lookup yields CDR1 KGHSH and CDR2 LQKENI. The CDR3 covers 14 residues. V gave up 6 bases and J gave up 4 bases; unmatched junction bases: 7.

The rearrangement joins TRBV7-2 to TRBJ2-7; 7 nucleotides line up with TRBD1. The CDR3 has 17 residues. The germline CDR1 and CDR2 sequences are SGHTA and FQGNSA. V shed 5 bases, J shed 3 bases, and the junction held 16 bases outside the gene matches. Here the CDR3 DNA reads TGTGCCAGCAGCCCCGACTTAAGGACAGGCGCTCGCTACGAGCAGTACTTC. Its protein product is CASSPDLRTGARYEQYF.

The genes are TRBV7-9 and TRBJ1-2; D gene uncertain. Trimming removed 5 bases at V and 8 bases at J, with 15 bases between. The CDR3 contains 13 residues. CDR1 and CDR2 from the germline V gene are SEHNR and FQNEAQ (reference sequence). The CDR3 bases are TGTGCCAGCAGCCCCGCTAGGGCACTCGGCTACACCTTC. Residues: CASSPARALGYTF.

The chain is built from TRBV5-1 and TRBJ2-5; D is unresolved. Germline lookup yields CDR1 SGHRS and CDR2 YFSETQ. The CDR3 extends over 14 amino acids. V dropped 7 bases and J dropped 4 bases, with 17 bases sitting between them. CDR3 bases: TGCGCCAGCCGGCCCAGTTTAACGGGAGAGACCCAGTACTTC. Protein sequence: CASRPSLTGETQYF.

The V call is TRBV4-2, the J call TRBJ2-7; 7 positions match TRBD2. The V and J ends lost 2 bases and 2 bases, in that order; junction bases with no gene match: 18. Germline V gene sequence: CDR1 LGHNA, CDR2 YNFKEQ. The CDR3 consists of 19 residues. The CDR3 is CASSQPRILSSGKAYEQYF. CDR3 nucleotide sequence: TGTGCCAGCAGCCAACCTAGAATTTTGTCTAGCGGCAAAGCCTACGAGCAGTACTTC.

The gene calls are TRBV6-5 and TRBJ1-1; D gene unclear. CDR3 length: 14 residues. Looked up from germline, CDR1 is MNHEY and CDR2 is SVGAGI. The V end was cut by 0 bases, the J end by 14 bases, with 19 bases between. CDR3 amino acids: CASSYSNPRSRPFF. As DNA, the CDR3 is TGTGCCAGCAGTTACTCGAATCCCCGCAGTAGACCCTTCTTT.

Note on this clone: The junction differs from germline at one of its ends, possibly a read error. CDR3 protein: CASRLDTHNEQFF. The CDR3 DNA follows: TGTGCCAGCAGATTAGACACACACAATGAGCAGTTCTTC. The chain couples TRBV11-3 to TRBJ2-1; the D is unclear. The CDR3 has 13 residues. The germline V gene has CDR1 SGHNT and CDR2 YENEEA.

The chain is built from TRBV6-6 and TRBJ2-2, with TRBD1 identical over 8 bases. The germline gives CDR1 MNHNY, CDR2 SVGAGI (reference sequence). V dropped 6 bases and J dropped 3; count of bases not matched to a gene: 3. This CDR3 region has 14 residues. The CDR3 sequence is CASSTDRDTGELFF. CDR3 DNA sequence: TGTGCCAGCAGCACGGACAGGGACACCGGGGAGCTGTTTTTT.

The chain uses TRBV28 and TRBJ2-5; no firm D call. This CDR3 has 13 residues. The V and J ends lost 3 bases and 1 base respectively, with 6 bases between them. CDR1 and CDR2 from the germline V gene are MDHEN and SYDVKM. As DNA, the CDR3 is TGTGCCAGCAGTTTTATCAGCCAAGAGACCCAGTACTTC. This translates into CASSFISQETQYF.

The chain links TRBV5-6 to TRBJ1-2; no firm D call. In germline, CDR1 is SGHDT, CDR2 YYEEEE. The V end lost 7 bases, the J end lost 4 bases, and 11 bases lay between the germline ends. The CDR3 runs 12 residues. CDR3 nucleotides: TGTGCCAGCTCTGCCCGGAGCTATGGCTACACCTTC. Amino acids: CASSARSYGYTF.

This chain links TRBV15 with TRBJ2-5, with 8 bases that match TRBD2. Germline assignment: CDR1 LNHNV and CDR2 YYDKDF (reference sequence). The CDR3 is 15 amino acids. V shed 1 base, J shed 2 bases, and the junction held 3 bases outside the gene matches. This CDR3 is CATSRVVAGQETQYF. The DNA of the CDR3 is TGTGCCACCAGCAGAGTCGTAGCGGGACAAGAGACCCAGTACTTC. Full variable domain (outside the CDR3, taken from reference TRBV15 and TRBJ2-5): DAMVIQNPRYQVTQFGKPVTLSCSQTLNHNVMYWYQQKSSQAPKLLFHYYDKDFNNEADTPDNFQSRRPNTSFCFLDIRSPGLGDTAMYLCATSRVVAGQETQYFGPGTRLLVL.

The chain carries TRBV4-3 and TRBJ2-3; TRBD2 matches at 7 bases. The CDR3 consists of 18 residues. Germline V gene data show CDR1 as LGHNA and CDR2 as YSLEER. J gave up 0 bases and V 0 bases, and 9 bases lay outside the gene matches. CDR3 region: CASSQDPGGGLSTDTQYF. DNA for the CDR3: TGCGCCAGCAGCCAAGATCCGGGGGGTGGCCTTAGCACAGATACGCAGTATTTT.

This clone was seen more than once but under ten times. The chain recombines TRBV7-6 with TRBJ2-7, with 8 bases fitting TRBD1. The CDR3 totals 15 residues. V lost 5 bases and J lost 0; bases outside the gene matches: 6. The germline gives CDR1 SGHVS, CDR2 FNYEAQ. CDR3 DNA sequence: TGTGCCAGCAGCCCGAGGACAGGGCCCTCCTACGAGCAGTACTTC. Translating gives CASSPRTGPSYEQYF.

The chain carries TRBV6-4 and TRBJ2-1; TRBD2 agrees at 10 bases. Germline V CDR1 and CDR2: MRHNA, SNTAGT. The CDR3 consists of 14 residues. V lost 5 bases, J lost 9 bases, and 7 bases stayed unmatched. CDR3 bases: TGTGCCAGCAGTTTAGCGGGAGGTCCGGGTGAGCAGTTCTTC. Translated: CASSLAGGPGEQFF.

The chain carries TRBV27 and TRBJ1-5; 11 bases are shared with TRBD1. J gave up 5 bases and V 1 base, and 13 bases lay outside the gene matches. Germline V gene lookup returns CDR1 MNHEY and CDR2 SMNVEV (reference sequence). The CDR3 is made up of 19 amino acids. The CDR3 here is CASSLLTPGQGGKDQPQHF. In DNA, the CDR3 is TGTGCCAGCAGTTTATTAACACCGGGACAGGGGGGAAAAGATCAGCCCCAGCATTTT.

The chain couples TRBV9 to TRBJ2-3; D gene uncertain. Between the trimmed V and J ends, which lost 4 bases and 2 bases, there was a span of 11 bases. The CDR3 consists of 14 residues. In germline, CDR1 is SGDLS, CDR2 YYNGEE. The CDR3 DNA reads TGTGCCAGCAGCCTCAAGAAGGTCACAGATACGCAGTATTTT. Protein product: CASSLKKVTDTQYF.

This clone was found once. The chain recombines TRBV27 with TRBJ2-3; 8 bases map to TRBD2. The CDR3 totals 16 residues. V was clipped by 1 base and J by 4 bases; unmatched bases: 7. Germline lookup yields CDR1 MNHEY and CDR2 SMNVEV (reference sequence). The CDR3 bases are TGTGCCAGCAGTTTATTGGGACTAGGGTCCCCAGATACGCAGTATTTT. It codes for CASSLLGLGSPDTQYF.

The chain is built from TRBV2 and TRBJ1-2; no firm D call. The germline V and J ends were trimmed by 7 bases and 6 bases, with 12 bases remaining between them. Germline-derived CDR1 and CDR2 are SNHLY and FYNNEI. The CDR3 runs 12 residues. In DNA, the CDR3 is TGTGCCAGCACAAGGCAGTTTGATGGCTACACCTTC. The encoded protein is CASTRQFDGYTF.

This rearrangement joins TRBV28 to TRBJ2-1; 8 bases map to TRBD1. V was pared by 6 bases and J by 4 bases, with 8 bases of the junction left unmatched. Looked up from germline, CDR1 is MDHEN and CDR2 is SYDVKM. The CDR3 is 15 amino acids. This CDR3 reads CASRSDRGGYNEQFF. CDR3 DNA sequence: TGTGCCAGCAGATCAGACAGGGGTGGTTACAATGAGCAGTTCTTC.

The chain carries TRBV4-2 and TRBJ2-2; 11 bases line up with TRBD2. V dropped 2 bases and J dropped 1; count of bases not matched to a gene: 3. Per the germline V gene, CDR1 is LGHNA and CDR2 is YNFKEQ. The CDR3 runs to 17 residues. The CDR3 protein is CASSQRLAGQNTGELFF. As DNA, the CDR3 is TGTGCCAGCAGCCAAAGACTAGCGGGACAGAACACCGGGGAGCTGTTTTTT.

This clone was counted a single time. The V gene is TRBV27, the J gene TRBJ2-3, with a possible D match to TRBD1 (5 bases). This CDR3 comprises 17 residues. V shed 0 bases and J shed 2 bases, with 15 bases lying between them. The germline CDR1 and CDR2 sequences are MNHEY and SMNVEV (reference sequence). The CDR3: CASSLSAGPVFTDTQYF. CDR3 sequence (DNA): TGTGCCAGCAGTTTATCTGCAGGGCCTGTGTTCACAGATACGCAGTATTTT.

V usage is TRBV27 and J usage is TRBJ2-7; 9 bases are a match to TRBD2. The V gene's germline CDR1 is MNHEY and CDR2 SMNVEV (reference sequence). The junction had 8 bases not matched to a gene; V was cut back by 7 bases and J by 1 base. The length of the CDR3 is 15 residues. In nucleotides, the CDR3 is TGTGCCAGCACCACCTACCTAGCGGGATCCTACGAGCAGTACTTC. It is translated as CASTTYLAGSYEQYF.

The CDR3, as DNA: TGTGCCAGCGGCTTGAATGAGCAGTTCTTC. It encodes CASGLNEQFF. The chain employs TRBV25-1 and TRBJ2-1, with D uncertain. The germline V and J ends were trimmed by 8 bases and 7 bases, with 6 bases remaining between them. The CDR3 consists of 10 residues. Germline-derived CDR1 and CDR2 are MGHDK and SYGVNS.

The chain joins TRBV5-1 to TRBJ1-1; D unclear. There are 15 residues in the CDR3. The germline V gene encodes CDR1 SGHRS and CDR2 YFSETQ. The V and J ends lost 7 bases and 5 bases respectively, with 21 bases between them. The CDR3 nucleotides read TGCGCCAGCCGGATTGTGGGTCCCGCGGGGACTGAAGCTTTCTTT. As protein: CASRIVGPAGTEAFF.

The V gene is TRBV5-1, the J gene TRBJ2-1; TRBD1 is a possible D gene (6 bases). V was pared by 2 bases and J by 7 bases, with 13 bases between. This CDR3 region has 14 residues. Germline V lookup: CDR1 SGHRS, CDR2 YFSETQ. For the CDR3, the DNA is TGCGCCAGCAGCTTTTGGACAGCTCGAAATGAGCAGTTCTTC. Translation: CASSFWTARNEQFF. The full variable domain, in which reference TRBV5-1 and TRBJ2-1 provide the parts outside the CDR3, is KAGVTQTPRYLIKTRGQQVTLSCSPISGHRSVSWYQQTPGQGLQFLFEYFSETQRNKGNFPGRFSGRQFSNSRSEMNVSTLELGDSALYLCASSFWTARNEQFFGPGTRLTVL.